This T cell receptor (beta chain) is from a study of post-analysis software for immune sequencing data. Points from the study as a whole: Comparison of patients with controls showed about 5 TRBV segments more frequent in patients, TRBV5-6, TRBV5-1 and TRBV20-1 among them.

As regards this clonotype: Its antigen is undetermined.

CDR1 and CDR2 (germline): SNHLY, FYNNEI. Trimming stripped 3 bases from V and 15 bases from J, with 18 bases between. There are 13 residues in the CDR3. cDNA libraries of TCR beta carried unique molecular identifiers. Yield was roughly 500,000 cDNA molecules from around 1 to 9.1 million T cells. Using its own MiXCR run on the PCR reads, TCRdb lists one record per CDR3 protein. The repertoire holds 650,000 to 850,000 distinct CDR3 sequences, with around 53% as singletons. Specimen: blood. This chain uses TRBV2 with TRBJ2-4; no clear D. The source is a girl aged 5-17 years with multiple sclerosis. In DNA, the CDR3 is TGTGCCAGCAGTGACATGCCCCCCCGACCTACGTACTTC. Residues: CASSDMPPRPTYF.